Listed below are T cell receptor beta chains from one sample, sequenced in a study of CD4 T cells in relation to SARS-CoV-2 and coronaviruses. TCRdb's table, derived via immunoSEQ multiplex PCR, lists solely in-frame clones and lacks some. The sample holds around 16,000 clones, 76% seen once. No antigens are known for them. Sequenced input: CD4+ T cells from PBMCs, cultured in vitro. These receptor sequences come from a human donor in good health. Each CDR3 is given with its conserved first and last residue. The order of the fields is D gene, J gene, V gene, clone size, CDR3 DNA, CDR3 protein. A D gene is named only where the DNA matches it firmly. Expanded clones get a size class; other rows say once, few or many, or leave the size out.

d_call: .
j_call: TRBJ2-7
v_call: TRBV10-3
clone_size: .
cdr3_nt: TGTGCCATCAGTGAGTACGAAGGCGAGCAGTACTTC
cdr3_aa: CAISEYEGEQYF

d_call: TRBD1
j_call: TRBJ2-5
v_call: TRBV9
clone_size: .
cdr3_nt: TGTGCCAGCAGCGCTACAGGGGGCGCGGGGGAGACCCAGTACTTC
cdr3_aa: CASSATGGAGETQYF

d_call: .
j_call: TRBJ1-2
v_call: TRBV19
clone_size: .
cdr3_nt: TGTGCCAGTAGTATAGAAGGCTATGGCTACACCTTC
cdr3_aa: CASSIEGYGYTF

d_call: .
j_call: TRBJ2-7
v_call: TRBV24-1
clone_size: .
cdr3_nt: TGTGCCACCAGTGACGGAGGCTCCTACGAGCAGTACTTC
cdr3_aa: CATSDGGSYEQYF

d_call: .
j_call: TRBJ1-1
v_call: TRBV7-9
clone_size: .
cdr3_nt: TGTGCCAGCAGTCGGGGGAACACTGAAGCTTTCTTT
cdr3_aa: CASSRGNTEAFF

d_call: TRBD2
j_call: TRBJ2-1
v_call: TRBV9
clone_size: .
cdr3_nt: TGTGCCACCGGGACTAGCGGGAACAATGAGCAGTTCTTC
cdr3_aa: CATGTSGNNEQFF

d_call: TRBD2
j_call: TRBJ2-1
v_call: TRBV2
clone_size: .
cdr3_nt: TGTGCCAGCAGAGGACTAGCGGGCCTAATTTACAATGAGCAGTTCTTC
cdr3_aa: CASRGLAGLIYNEQFF

d_call: .
j_call: TRBJ2-3
v_call: TRBV5-4
clone_size: .
cdr3_nt: TGTGCCAGCAGGCCGGGAATCACAGATACGCAGTATTTT
cdr3_aa: CASRPGITDTQYF

d_call: TRBD1
j_call: TRBJ1-1
v_call: TRBV6-5
clone_size: few
cdr3_nt: TGTGCCAGCAGACAGGGGTTGTTCACTGAAGCTTTCTTT
cdr3_aa: CASRQGLFTEAFF

d_call: TRBD1
j_call: TRBJ1-1
v_call: TRBV9
clone_size: .
cdr3_nt: TGTGCCAGCAGCGTGCGGACAGGGGGCACTGAAGCTTTCTTT
cdr3_aa: CASSVRTGGTEAFF

d_call: TRBD2
j_call: TRBJ2-5
v_call: TRBV7-3
clone_size: once
cdr3_nt: TGTGCCAGCAGCAGGACTAGCAGTCAAGAGACCCAGTACTTC
cdr3_aa: CASSRTSSQETQYF

d_call: .
j_call: TRBJ1-4
v_call: TRBV5-1
clone_size: .
cdr3_nt: TGCGCCAGCAGCTTAATATTTGTTGGGTCTACGGAAAATGAAAAACTGTTTTTT
cdr3_aa: CASSLIFVGSTENEKLFF